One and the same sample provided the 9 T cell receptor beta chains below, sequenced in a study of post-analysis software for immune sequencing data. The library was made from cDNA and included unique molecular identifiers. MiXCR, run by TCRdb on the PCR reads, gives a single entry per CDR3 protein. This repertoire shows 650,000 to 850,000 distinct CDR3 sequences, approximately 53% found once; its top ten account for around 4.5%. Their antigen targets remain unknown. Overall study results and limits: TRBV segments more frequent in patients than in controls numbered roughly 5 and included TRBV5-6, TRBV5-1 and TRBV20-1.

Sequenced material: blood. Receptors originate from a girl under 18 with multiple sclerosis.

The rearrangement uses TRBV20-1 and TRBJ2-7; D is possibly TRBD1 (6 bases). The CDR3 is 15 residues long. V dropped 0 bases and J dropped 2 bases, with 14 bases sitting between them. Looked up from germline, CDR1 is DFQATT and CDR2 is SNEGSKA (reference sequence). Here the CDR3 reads CSAREGPGAPYEQYF. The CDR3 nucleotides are TGCAGTGCTAGAGAGGGACCAGGGGCCCCCTACGAGCAGTACTTC.

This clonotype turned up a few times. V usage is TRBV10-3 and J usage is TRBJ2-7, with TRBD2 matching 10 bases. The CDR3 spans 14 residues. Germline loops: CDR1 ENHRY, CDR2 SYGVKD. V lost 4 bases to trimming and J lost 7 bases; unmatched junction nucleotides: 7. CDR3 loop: CAISASGSTGEQYF. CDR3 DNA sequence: TGTGCCATCAGTGCTAGCGGGAGCACGGGGGAGCAGTACTTC.

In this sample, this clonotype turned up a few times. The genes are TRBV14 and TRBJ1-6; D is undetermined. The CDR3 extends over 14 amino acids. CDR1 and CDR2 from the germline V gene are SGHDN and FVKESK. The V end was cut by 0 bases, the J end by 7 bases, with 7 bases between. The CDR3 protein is CASSQDLGNSPLHF. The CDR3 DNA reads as TGTGCCAGCAGCCAAGATTTAGGAAATTCACCCCTCCACTTT.

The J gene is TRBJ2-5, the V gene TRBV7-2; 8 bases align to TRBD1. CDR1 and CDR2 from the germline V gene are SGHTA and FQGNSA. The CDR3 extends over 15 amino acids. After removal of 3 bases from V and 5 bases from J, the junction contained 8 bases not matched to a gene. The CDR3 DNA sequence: TGTGCCAGCAGCTTCGGACAGGGCGGTGGGGAGACCCAGTACTTC. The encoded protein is CASSFGQGGGETQYF.

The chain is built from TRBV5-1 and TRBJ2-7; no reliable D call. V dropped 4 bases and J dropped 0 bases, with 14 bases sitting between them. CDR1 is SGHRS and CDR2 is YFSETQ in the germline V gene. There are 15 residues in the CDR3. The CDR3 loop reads CASSLGQTHSYEQYF. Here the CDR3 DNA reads TGCGCCAGCAGCCTCGGGCAAACCCACTCCTACGAGCAGTACTTC.

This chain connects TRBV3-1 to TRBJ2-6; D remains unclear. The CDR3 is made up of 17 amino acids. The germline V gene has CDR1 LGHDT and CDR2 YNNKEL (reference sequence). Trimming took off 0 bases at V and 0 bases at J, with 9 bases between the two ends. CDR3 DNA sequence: TGTGCCAGCAGCCAAGAACGAGCTAGCTCTGGGGCCAACGTCCTGACTTTC. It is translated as CASSQERASSGANVLTF.

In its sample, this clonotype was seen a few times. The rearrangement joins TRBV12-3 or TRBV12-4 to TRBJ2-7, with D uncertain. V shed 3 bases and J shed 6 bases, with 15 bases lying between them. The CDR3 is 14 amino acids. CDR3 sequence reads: CASSFRTSPGEQYF. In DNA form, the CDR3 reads TGTGCCAGCAGTTTTAGGACGTCCCCCGGCGAGCAGTACTTC.

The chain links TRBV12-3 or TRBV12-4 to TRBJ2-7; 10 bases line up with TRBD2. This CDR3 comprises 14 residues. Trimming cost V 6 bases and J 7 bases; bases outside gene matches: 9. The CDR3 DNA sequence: TGTGCCAGCAGGGAAGCGGGAGGGCCGAGGGAGCAGTACTTC. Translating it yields CASREAGGPREQYF.

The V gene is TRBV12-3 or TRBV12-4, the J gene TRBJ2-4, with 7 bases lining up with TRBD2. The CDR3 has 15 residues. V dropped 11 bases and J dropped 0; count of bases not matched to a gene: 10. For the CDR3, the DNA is TGTGCCTCTGGACCCAGCGGGATAGCCAAAAACATTCAGTACTTC. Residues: CASGPSGIAKNIQYF.